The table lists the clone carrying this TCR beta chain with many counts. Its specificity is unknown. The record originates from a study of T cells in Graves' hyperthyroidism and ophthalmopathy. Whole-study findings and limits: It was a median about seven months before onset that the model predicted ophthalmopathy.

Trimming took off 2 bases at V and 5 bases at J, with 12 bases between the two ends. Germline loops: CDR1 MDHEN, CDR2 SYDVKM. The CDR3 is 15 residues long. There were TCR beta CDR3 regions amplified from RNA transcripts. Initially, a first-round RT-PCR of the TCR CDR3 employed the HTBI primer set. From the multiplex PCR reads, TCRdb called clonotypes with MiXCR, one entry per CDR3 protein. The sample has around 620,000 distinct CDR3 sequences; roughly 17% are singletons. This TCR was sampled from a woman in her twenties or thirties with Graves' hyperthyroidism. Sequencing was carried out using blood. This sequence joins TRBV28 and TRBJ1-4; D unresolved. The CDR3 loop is CASSLGQPGNEKLFF. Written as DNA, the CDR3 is TGTGCCAGCAGTTTAGGGCAGCCTGGGAATGAAAAACTGTTTTTT.